Each of the 20 T cell receptor beta chains below was sequenced from the same sample in a study of beta chain features in type 1 diabetes. Investigators reverse transcribed all isolated RNA, so they sequenced expressed TCRB transcripts. Using immunoSEQ multiplex PCR, the repertoire was profiled, and TCRdb retains in-frame clones only, with some absent. This table holds about 14,000 clones, less than 80% found once. No antigen has been assigned to these receptors. The study's findings and limits: Among patients with Type 1 diabetes, TCRB CDR3s were moderately but significantly shorter in every one of the four CD4+ subsets.

Sequenced sample: stem cell memory CD4+ T cells from blood. The receptor source for this set is a woman younger than 30 with type 1 diabetes.

The chain joins TRBV4-3 to TRBJ2-6; D gene uncertain. There are 17 residues in the CDR3. Germline CDR1 LGHNA, CDR2 YSLEER. V was clipped by 1 base and J by 0 bases, with 10 bases between them. CDR3 nucleotides: TGCGCCAGCAGCCAAGGTCCGCAGGCCTCTGGGGCCAACGTCCTGACTTTC. This sequence encodes CASSQGPQASGANVLTF.

J is TRBJ1-5 and V is TRBV5-6, with D possibly TRBD1 on 5 matching bases. CDR3 size: 14 residues. Between the trimmed V and J ends, which lost 4 bases and 5 bases, there was a span of 13 bases. From germline, CDR1 is SGHDT and CDR2 YYEEEE. The CDR3 sequence: CASSNQQGDQPQHF. For the CDR3, the DNA is TGTGCCAGCAGCAATCAGCAGGGTGATCAGCCCCAGCATTTT.

This chain connects TRBV7-2 to TRBJ1-2; 9 nucleotides line up with TRBD1. Unmatched junction bases numbered 10, after V lost 5 bases and J lost 6 bases. The CDR3 is made up of 15 amino acids. Germline V gene lookup returns CDR1 SGHTA and CDR2 FQGNSA. The CDR3 nucleotides are TGTGCCAGCAGCCCCCAATCGGGACAGGGCAATGGCTACACCTTC. Protein sequence: CASSPQSGQGNGYTF.

V gene TRBV7-2 combines with J gene TRBJ2-1, with TRBD2 matching over 12 bases. The junction had 7 bases not matched to a gene; V was cut back by 6 bases and J by 4 bases. Germline lookup yields CDR1 SGHTA and CDR2 FQGNSA. The CDR3 is made up of 16 amino acids. In DNA, the CDR3 is TGTGCCAGCAGTCGTCTAGCGGGAGGGCTTTACAATGAGCAGTTCTTC. It translates to CASSRLAGGLYNEQFF.

In this sample, this clone turned up a few times. The rearrangement links TRBV19 to TRBJ2-3; 11 nucleotides align to TRBD2. The CDR3 extends over 17 amino acids. Germline V gene sequence: CDR1 LNHDA, CDR2 SQIVND (reference sequence). The J segment lost 0 bases and the V segment lost 6 bases, leaving 8 bases of the junction unmatched. The CDR3 reads CASSELGTSGSTDTQYF. CDR3 nucleotides: TGTGCCAGTAGCGAATTGGGGACTAGCGGAAGCACAGATACGCAGTATTTT.

This rearrangement joins TRBV5-6 to TRBJ1-1; TRBD1 matches 7 bases. The CDR3 consists of 12 residues. Germline values: CDR1 SGHDT, CDR2 YYEEEE. The junction had 2 bases not matched to a gene; V was cut back by 2 bases and J by 7 bases. The CDR3 is CASSFAGGEAFF. The DNA for the CDR3 is TGTGCCAGCAGCTTCGCAGGGGGTGAAGCTTTCTTT.

V gene TRBV4-2 combines with J gene TRBJ2-7; TRBD2 matches at 11 bases. The CDR3 is 16 residues long. With 3 bases clipped from V and 0 bases from J, the junction kept 4 bases outside the gene matches. From germline, CDR1 is LGHNA and CDR2 YNFKEQ. In DNA form, the CDR3 reads TGTGCCAGCAGCCACCAGGGGACTAGCGGCTCCTACGAGCAGTACTTC. As protein: CASSHQGTSGSYEQYF.

V gene TRBV2 combines with J gene TRBJ2-7, with D uncertain. The CDR3 has 15 residues. CDR1 is SNHLY, CDR2 FYNNEI, per germline. Trimming took 0 bases from V and 3 from J, leaving 12 bases between them. Here the CDR3 DNA reads TGTGCCAGCAGTGAAGCGCTTGCGCCTAACTACGAGCAGTACTTC. It yields the protein CASSEALAPNYEQYF.

J is TRBJ2-5 and V is TRBV25-1; TRBD1 aligns across 7 bases. CDR1 is MGHDK and CDR2 is SYGVNS in the germline V gene. The CDR3 sequence is 15 residues long. V gave up 3 bases and J gave up 3 bases; unmatched junction bases: 7. CDR3 nucleotides: TGTGCCAGCAGTGATTTCAGGGGGATCGAAGAGACCCAGTACTTC. It translates to CASSDFRGIEETQYF.

The V and J genes are TRBV11-2 and TRBJ1-1; weak D call: TRBD1 (5 bases). Trimming left V 3 bases short and J 6 bases short, with 14 bases between. Germline V lookup: CDR1 SGHAT, CDR2 FQNNGV. The CDR3 runs 14 residues. The CDR3 coding sequence is TGTGCCAGCAGCTTCGCAGGGTCGATCGCTGAAGCTTTCTTT. As protein: CASSFAGSIAEAFF.

This sequence joins TRBV5-4 and TRBJ1-1, with unresolved D. The CDR3 totals 15 residues. Trimming took off 7 bases at V and 1 base at J, with 17 bases between the two ends. Per germline, CDR1 SGHNT and CDR2 YYREEE (reference sequence). DNA of the CDR3: TGTGCCAGCCGAATCGGAGTCGATAAGAACACTGAAGCTTTCTTT. Protein product: CASRIGVDKNTEAFF.

This clone has more than one count but fewer than ten. V and J are TRBV23-1 and TRBJ2-2; D is perhaps TRBD2 (6 bases). TRBV23-1 is flagged as an ORF with uncertain function. The CDR3 extends over 16 amino acids. Trimming shortened V by 4 bases and J by 5 bases, and 17 bases separated the two germline ends. The CDR3 sequence: CASSLMRGRWTGELFF. CDR3 nucleotides: TGCGCCAGCAGTCTAATGCGGGGCCGGTGGACCGGGGAGCTGTTTTTT.

This clone was recorded a few times. V gene TRBV29-1 combines with J gene TRBJ2-3; TRBD1 aligns across 8 bases. CDR3 size: 14 residues. With V trimmed by 5 bases and J by 2 bases, 6 bases remained unmatched. Germline V gene sequence: CDR1 SQVTM, CDR2 ANQGSEA. CDR3 nucleotides: TGCAGCGTTACCCCAGGGGGCTCCACAGATACGCAGTATTTT. Translating gives CSVTPGGSTDTQYF.

CDR3 amino acids: CASLAGPAYNEQFF. CDR3 nucleotide sequence: TGTGCCAGTCTAGCGGGCCCGGCCTACAATGAGCAGTTCTTC. The rearrangement links TRBV7-2 to TRBJ2-1; 8 nucleotides agree with TRBD2. CDR3 length: 14 amino acids. Germline V gives CDR1 SGHTA, CDR2 FQGNSA. V lost 9 bases and J lost 2; bases outside the gene matches: 6.

J is TRBJ1-2 and V is TRBV7-2, with a possible D match to TRBD1 (6 bases). Trimming took off 1 base at V and 1 base at J, with 10 bases between the two ends. The germline V gene encodes CDR1 SGHTA and CDR2 FQGNSA. The CDR3 has 15 residues. The CDR3 sequence: CASSLGPGDNYGYTF. The CDR3 DNA reads as TGTGCCAGCAGCTTAGGGCCAGGGGATAACTATGGCTACACCTTC.

Only a few counts were recorded for this clone. V and J are TRBV5-1 and TRBJ2-2, with D possibly TRBD2 on 5 matching bases. There are 16 residues in the CDR3. Trimming pared 4 bases from V and 5 bases from J, leaving 18 bases between. Germline CDR1 reads SGHRS; CDR2 reads YFSETQ. The CDR3 here is CASSGTPTGSTGELFF. CDR3 nucleotides: TGCGCCAGCAGCGGAACCCCCACGGGAAGTACCGGGGAGCTGTTTTTT. The full variable domain, with the rest looked up from reference TRBV5-1 and TRBJ2-2, is KAGVTQTPRYLIKTRGQQVTLSCSPISGHRSVSWYQQTPGQGLQFLFEYFSETQRNKGNFPGRFSGRQFSNSRSEMNVSTLELGDSALYLCASSGTPTGSTGELFFGEGSRLTVL.

The rearrangement uses TRBV28 and TRBJ1-2, with 9 bases aligning to TRBD1. Trimming cost V 5 bases and J 4 bases; bases outside gene matches: 8. Germline V gene data show CDR1 as MDHEN and CDR2 as SYDVKM. The CDR3 spans 15 residues. The CDR3 region has the DNA TGTGCCAGCAGTAAGCCCCGGACAGGGGCCTATGGCTACACCTTC. This sequence encodes CASSKPRTGAYGYTF.

The gene calls are TRBV7-2 and TRBJ2-1; TRBD2 might be the D (6 bases). Trimming pared 6 bases from V and 4 bases from J, leaving 16 bases between. Germline V CDR1 and CDR2: SGHTA, FQGNSA. This CDR3 is 15 amino acids long. The CDR3 spells CASSGDRGGYNEQFF. CDR3 sequence (DNA): TGTGCCAGCAGTGGTGATAGGGGAGGATACAATGAGCAGTTCTTC.

This clone was seen only once. The chain employs TRBV19 and TRBJ2-1; 9 bases fit TRBD2. The trim removed 7 bases at V and 4 bases at J, leaving 11 bases unmatched. CDR1 and CDR2 from the germline V gene are LNHDA and SQIVND (reference sequence). This CDR3 spans 16 amino acids. Here the CDR3 reads CASNPTGTSRYNEQFF. DNA of the CDR3: TGTGCCAGTAACCCAACCGGGACTAGCAGATACAATGAGCAGTTCTTC.

The chain couples TRBV7-2 to TRBJ2-2; 8 bases are shared with TRBD2. V shed 2 bases and J 7 bases; nucleotides not matched to a gene: 3. The CDR3 has 14 amino acids. The germline CDR1 and CDR2 sequences are SGHTA and FQGNSA. The CDR3 coding sequence is TGTGCCAGCAGCTTACCGGGAGGGGTCGGGGAGCTGTTTTTT. Its translation is CASSLPGGVGELFF.